This T cell receptor (beta chain) was sequenced in a study of shared clonotypes between healthy human individuals. Broader study findings: A few donors shared about 4.5% of their naive CD4 clonotypes.

Comments on this clone: Antigen: not known.

Produced via immunoSEQ multiplex PCR; TCRdb's table is partial and in-frame only. The repertoire holds fewer than 200,000 clones, with 65% to 80% as singletons. Germline CDR1 and CDR2: MGHDK and SYGVNS. Deletions cut 3 bases from V and 4 bases from J, with 9 bases between. The CDR3 length is 14 residues. The sequenced material came from memory CD4+ T cells sorted from blood. Subset in this sample: CD45RA-negative fraction. The sequence came from a man aged 30 to 45 in good health. The rearrangement joins TRBV25-1 to TRBJ1-4; no clear D. Here the CDR3 DNA reads TGTGCCAGCAGTGATCTAGGGAATAATGAAAAACTGTTTTTT. It yields the protein CASSDLGNNEKLFF.